This TCR beta chain was retrieved from a study of a mutant IDH1 vaccine in newly diagnosed glioma. In the study overall: Beforehand, treatment had been radiotherapy, temozolomide, or both; the majority received both.

The data were produced by immunoSEQ multiplex PCR, yet TCRdb's version contains in-frame clones alone and is incomplete. The sample carries around 41,000 clones, around 79% recorded once. Turning to this clone: Its specificity is not known.

Trimming removed 0 bases from V and 6 bases from J, with 13 bases in between. CDR1 is SGDLS, CDR2 YYNGEE, per germline. The CDR3 sequence is 15 residues long. Time point noted: week 23, last vaccination. Vaccination comprised doses that each held 300 ug of mutant IDH1 20-mer peptide, plus topical imiquimod. The receptor was isolated from a woman aged 40 to 49 with glioma. Some clones in this sample may be carry-over from other donors' samples. The J gene is TRBJ1-5, the V gene TRBV9; D might be TRBD1 (6 bases). Sequenced here: PBMCs, sampled from a glioma patient whose treatment included an IDH1 peptide vaccine. CDR3 nucleotides: TGTGCCAGCAGCGTAGGTGGGGGGCTGGGTCAGCCCCAGCATTTT. Protein product: CASSVGGGLGQPQHF.